Ten or more counts support the clone carrying this TCR beta chain. The antigen is not known. CDR1 LNHDA and CDR2 SQIVND come from the germline V gene (reference sequence). V was shortened by 3 bases and J by 0 bases, with 3 bases between the two germline ends. There are 13 residues in the CDR3. This entry is derived from a study of molecular identifiers for immune sequencing clone quantification. The study's findings and limits: Identical TCR molecules can share a barcode, and this sharing could underestimate highly expanded clone sizes.

Preparation of the bulk TCR libraries relied on previously described methods and listed TCR primers. TCRdb reanalysed the PCR reads using MiXCR and keeps one entry per CDR3 protein. The sample shows around 460,000 distinct CDR3 sequences, around 21% of them seen only once. Naive CD8 libraries used about 20,000 to 1,000,000 sorted cells and 10%, 30% or 50% RNA. The authors sorted naive CD8 T cells as CD8+CD4-CCR7+CD45RA+. The clonotype was recovered from a human donor in good health. Some libraries in this study had Jurkat cell RNA spiked in. Sequencing was performed on naive CD8+ T cells from blood, with Jurkat cell RNA spiked in. Stated subset: FACS-sorted CD8+CD4-CCR7+CD45RA+ naive T cells. The V gene is TRBV19, the J gene TRBJ1-3; no definite D call. CDR3 sequence reads: CASSISSGNTIYF. The CDR3 DNA reads as TGTGCCAGTAGTATCTCCTCTGGAAACACCATATATTTT.